These T cell receptor beta chains were read from a single sample in a study of shared clonotypes between healthy human individuals. Profiling relied on immunoSEQ multiplex PCR, and the TCRdb table lists in-frame clones only, not all of them. The sample includes more than 2,000,000 clones, more than 90% seen only once; the top ten take over 0.12%. Input material: naive CD4+ T cells sorted from blood. All receptors derive from a young man in good health. Each CDR3 is given with its conserved first and last residue. A D gene is named only where the DNA matches it firmly. Some rows have no size entry. The others give once, few or many, or a class for an expanded clone.

v_gene	abundance	j_gene	d_gene	CDR3nt	CDR3aa
TRBV5-4	-	TRBJ2-6	-	TGTGCCAGCAGCATGGCCCAGAACTCTGGGGCCAACGTCCTGACTTTC	CASSMAQNSGANVLTF
TRBV19	once	TRBJ1-5	TRBD1	TGTGCCAGTAGTATAGGACAGGGGAATCAGCCCCAGCATTTT	CASSIGQGNQPQHF
TRBV6-1	-	TRBJ2-7	TRBD1	TGTGCCAGCAGGGGGACAGGGGACGAGCAGTACTTC	CASRGTGDEQYF
TRBV7-8	-	TRBJ2-2	-	TGTGCCAGCAGCTTAGGCCTTACTCTTGTAGGGGAGCTGTTTTTT	CASSLGLTLVGELFF
TRBV19	-	TRBJ2-1	TRBD2	TGTGCCAGTAGTACCGTCACTAGCGGGAGGGTCTTCTTC	CASSTVTSGRVFF
TRBV5-1	-	TRBJ1-4	-	TGCGCCAGCAGCTCAGAGGCAGGGAGGTATGAAAAACTGTTTTTT	CASSSEAGRYEKLFF
TRBV6-5	-	TRBJ1-5	TRBD1	TGTGCCAGCAGTCTGAACAGGGGTCAAAATCAGCCCCAGCATTTT	CASSLNRGQNQPQHF
TRBV30	few	TRBJ1-2	-	TGTGCCTGGAGCGCTTTTGGGGACCCCTACACCTTC	CAWSAFGDPYTF
TRBV7-8	-	TRBJ1-6	-	TGTGCCAGCAGCTCGACAGGATATAATTCACCCCTCCACTTT	CASSSTGYNSPLHF
TRBV2	once	TRBJ2-6	TRBD1	TGTGCCAGCAGTGGGTTGGCAGGGGGCTCTGGGGCCAACGTCCTGACTTTC	CASSGLAGGSGANVLTF
TRBV6-1	few	TRBJ2-7	TRBD2	TGTGCCAGCAGTGAAGCGGGACGGCTAGCGGAGGTTTACTTC	CASSEAGRLAEVYF
TRBV15	once	TRBJ2-7	-	TGTGCCACCAGCAGAGATCGGGGTGAGCAGTACTTC	CATSRDRGEQYF
TRBV7-2	-	TRBJ2-7	TRBD1	TGTGCCAGCAGCTTCGGGACAGTGGGCTACGAGCAGTACTTC	CASSFGTVGYEQYF
TRBV6-1	-	TRBJ2-7	TRBD1	TGTGCCAGCAGACAGGGGGTAGTTGATCCCTACGAGCAGTACTTC	CASRQGVVDPYEQYF
TRBV30	-	TRBJ1-4	-	TGTGCCTGGAGGGAGGGGGGAGCAACTAATGAAAAACTGTTTTTT	CAWREGGATNEKLFF
TRBV6-5	-	TRBJ2-1	TRBD2	TGTGCCAGTTCACCGGGACTAGCGTACAATGAGCAGTTCTTC	CASSPGLAYNEQFF
TRBV6-6	-	TRBJ2-5	-	TGTGCCAGCAGTTATGGGCGGGGCCAAGAGACCCAGTACTTC	CASSYGRGQETQYF
TRBV19	-	TRBJ2-2	TRBD2	TGTGCCAGTAGTATACTAGCGGAGAGCACCGGGGAGCTGTTTTTT	CASSILAESTGELFF
TRBV6-1	-	TRBJ2-7	TRBD2	TGTGCCAGCAGCCCCCTAGCGGGAGCGCTCGAGCAGTACTTC	CASSPLAGALEQYF
TRBV30	-	TRBJ1-1	-	TGTGCCTGGGAAAGGGCCACACTAACGAACACTGAAGCTTTCTTT	CAWERATLTNTEAFF
TRBV25-1	-	TRBJ2-5	TRBD2	TGTGCCAGCAGCCTGCGGGGGGGTTACCAAGAGACCCAGTACTTC	CASSLRGGYQETQYF
TRBV7-9	few	TRBJ1-1	-	TGTGCCAGCAGCCAGGACCGGAAGGGCCTCACTGAAGCTTTCTTT	CASSQDRKGLTEAFF
TRBV5-5	once	TRBJ2-2	-	TGTGCCAGCAGCCTCACGACAGGTAGAAACACCGGGGAGCTGTTTTTT	CASSLTTGRNTGELFF